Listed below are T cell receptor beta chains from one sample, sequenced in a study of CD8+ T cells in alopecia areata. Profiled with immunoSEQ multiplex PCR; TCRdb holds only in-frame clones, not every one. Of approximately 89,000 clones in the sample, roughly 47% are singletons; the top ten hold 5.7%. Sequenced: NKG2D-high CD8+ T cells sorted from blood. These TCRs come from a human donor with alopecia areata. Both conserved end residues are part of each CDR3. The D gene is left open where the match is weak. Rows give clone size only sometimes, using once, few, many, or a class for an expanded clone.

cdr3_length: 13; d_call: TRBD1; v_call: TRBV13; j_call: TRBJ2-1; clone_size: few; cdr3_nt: TGTGCCAGCAGCTTCCGGGACAGGGAGGAGCAGTTCTTC; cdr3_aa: CASSFRDREEQFF
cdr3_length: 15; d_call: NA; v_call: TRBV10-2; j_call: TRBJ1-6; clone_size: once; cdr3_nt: TGCGCCAGCAGTGATCCACGAGATGCTAGTTCACCCCTCCACTTT; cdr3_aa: CASSDPRDASSPLHF
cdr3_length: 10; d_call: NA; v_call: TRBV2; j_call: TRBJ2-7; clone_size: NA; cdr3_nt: TGTGCCAGCAGGGGAAACGAGCAGTACTTC; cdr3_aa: CASRGNEQYF
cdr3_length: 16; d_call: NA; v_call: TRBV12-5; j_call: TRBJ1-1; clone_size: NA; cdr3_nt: TGTGCTAGTGGTTTGAACTCTGGACACGCGAACACTGAAGCTTTCTTT; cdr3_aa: CASGLNSGHANTEAFF
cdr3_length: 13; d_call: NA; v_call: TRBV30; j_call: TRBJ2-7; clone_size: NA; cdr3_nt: TGTGCCTGGAGTGTAAGCGACTCCTACGAGCAGTACTTC; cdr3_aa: CAWSVSDSYEQYF
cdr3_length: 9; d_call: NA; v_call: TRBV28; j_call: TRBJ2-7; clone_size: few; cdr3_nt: TGTGCCAGCAGTTTGGAGCAGTACTTC; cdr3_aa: CASSLEQYF
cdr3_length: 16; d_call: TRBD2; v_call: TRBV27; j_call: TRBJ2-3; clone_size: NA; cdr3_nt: TGTGCCAGCAGTTTTACTAGCGGGAGCTTCACAGATACGCAGTATTTT; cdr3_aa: CASSFTSGSFTDTQYF
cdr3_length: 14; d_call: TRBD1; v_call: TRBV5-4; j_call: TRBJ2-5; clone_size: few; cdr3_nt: TGTGCCAGCAGTTTCGACAGGGATCAAGAGACCCAGTACTTC; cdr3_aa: CASSFDRDQETQYF
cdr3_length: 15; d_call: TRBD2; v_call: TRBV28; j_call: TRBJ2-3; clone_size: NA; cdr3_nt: TGTGCCAGCAGTTTACTAGCGGGAGGGTCAGATACGCAGTATTTT; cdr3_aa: CASSLLAGGSDTQYF
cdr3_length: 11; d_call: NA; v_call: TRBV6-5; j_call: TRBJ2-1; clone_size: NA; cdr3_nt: TGTGCCAGCAGTTTGGGCAATGAGCAGTTCTTC; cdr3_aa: CASSLGNEQFF
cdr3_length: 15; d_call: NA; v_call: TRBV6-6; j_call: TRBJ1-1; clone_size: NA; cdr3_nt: TGTGCCAGCAGTTACCGAGGCAGATTGAACACTGAAGCTTTCTTT; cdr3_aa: CASSYRGRLNTEAFF
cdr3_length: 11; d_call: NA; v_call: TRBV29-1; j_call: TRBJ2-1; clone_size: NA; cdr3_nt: TGCAGCGTCCCACAAGGCGATGAGCAGTTCTTC; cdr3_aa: CSVPQGDEQFF
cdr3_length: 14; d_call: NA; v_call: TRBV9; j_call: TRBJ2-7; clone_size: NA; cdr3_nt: TGTGCCAGCAGCGTAGTTGGTGACTTCTACGAGCAGTACTTC; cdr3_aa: CASSVVGDFYEQYF
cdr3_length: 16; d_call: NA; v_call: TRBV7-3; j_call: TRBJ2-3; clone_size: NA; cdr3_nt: TGTGCCAGCAGCGACCCGGGGGGCTCTAGCACAGATACGCAGTATTTT; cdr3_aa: CASSDPGGSSTDTQYF
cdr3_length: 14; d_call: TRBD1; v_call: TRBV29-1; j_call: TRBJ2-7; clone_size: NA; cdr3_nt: TGCAGCGCTCTGACAGGGTCTGGACCTTACGAGCAGTACTTC; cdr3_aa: CSALTGSGPYEQYF
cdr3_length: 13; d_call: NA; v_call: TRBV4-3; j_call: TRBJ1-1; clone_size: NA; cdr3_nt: TGCGCCAGCAGCCAAGGGACCACCACTGAAGCTTTCTTT; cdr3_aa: CASSQGTTTEAFF
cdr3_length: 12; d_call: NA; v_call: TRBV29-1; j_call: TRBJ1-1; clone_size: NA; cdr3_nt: TGCAGCGTTCACTCCCCTCCCCCTGAAGCTTTCTTT; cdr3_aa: CSVHSPPPEAFF
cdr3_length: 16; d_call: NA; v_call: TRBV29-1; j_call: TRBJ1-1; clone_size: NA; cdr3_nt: TGCAGCGTTGAAAGGGTCATAGCGACCGGAGGCACTGAAGCTTTCTTT; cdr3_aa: CSVERVIATGGTEAFF
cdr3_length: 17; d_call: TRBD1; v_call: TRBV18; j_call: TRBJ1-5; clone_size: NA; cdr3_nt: TGTGCCAGCTCACCCTCCGGGACAGGTTATAGCAATCAGCCCCAGCATTTT; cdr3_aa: CASSPSGTGYSNQPQHF
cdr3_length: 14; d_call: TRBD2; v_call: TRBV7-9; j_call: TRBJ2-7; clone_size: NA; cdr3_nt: TGTGCCAGCAGCTCCAGCGGGGGCGACTACGAGCAGTACTTC; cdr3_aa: CASSSSGGDYEQYF
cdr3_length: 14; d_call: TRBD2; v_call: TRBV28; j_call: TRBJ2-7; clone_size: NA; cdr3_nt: TGTGCCAGCAGTCCGGGACTAGCGGGACTCGAGCAGTACTTC; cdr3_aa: CASSPGLAGLEQYF
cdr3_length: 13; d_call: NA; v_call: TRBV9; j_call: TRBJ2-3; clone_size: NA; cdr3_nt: TGTGCCAGCAGCGTAGCAGTCCCAGATACGCAGTATTTT; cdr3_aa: CASSVAVPDTQYF
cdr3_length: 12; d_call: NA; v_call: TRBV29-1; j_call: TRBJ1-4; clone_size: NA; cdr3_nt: TGCAGCGTCGGCAGGGATAATGAAAAACTGTTTTTT; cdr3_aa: CSVGRDNEKLFF
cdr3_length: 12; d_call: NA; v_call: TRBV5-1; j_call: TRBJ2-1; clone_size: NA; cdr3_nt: TGCGCCAGCAGCTTGGAACAGGAGGAGCAGTTCTTC; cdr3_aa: CASSLEQEEQFF
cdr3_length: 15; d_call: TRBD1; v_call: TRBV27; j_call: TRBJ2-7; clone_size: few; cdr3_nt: TGTGCCAGCAGTTTAATAGGGACAGGGGGCTACGAGCAGTACTTC; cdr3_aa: CASSLIGTGGYEQYF
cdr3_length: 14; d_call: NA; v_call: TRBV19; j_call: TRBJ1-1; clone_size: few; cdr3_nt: TGTGCCAGTAGTATAGCAGTCGGCGGCACTGAAGCTTTCTTT; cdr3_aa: CASSIAVGGTEAFF